Below are 7 T cell receptor beta chains sequenced from a single sample in a study of cytomegalovirus exposure and HLA in healthy donors. Profiled with immunoSEQ multiplex PCR; TCRdb holds only in-frame clones, not every one. The table has 130,000 to 150,000 clones, approximately 92% seen once. Material for sequencing was PBMCs. The receptors originated from a woman aged 18-30 years in good health and CMV-seropositive.

This chain connects TRBV19 to TRBJ1-2, with unresolved D. V was shortened by 5 bases and J by 4 bases, with 17 bases between the two germline ends. The CDR3 runs to 15 residues. Germline loops: CDR1 LNHDA, CDR2 SQIVND (reference sequence). CDR3 sequence reads: CASSYSGAGFYGYTF. Written as DNA, the CDR3 is TGTGCCAGTAGTTACTCAGGTGCAGGATTCTATGGCTACACCTTC. Supplemented by reference TRBV19 and TRBJ1-2, the full variable domain reads DGGITQSPKYLFRKEGQNVTLSCEQNLNHDAMYWYRQDPGQGLRLIYYSQIVNDFQKGDIAEGYSVSREKKESFPLTVTSAQKNPTAFYLCASSYSGAGFYGYTFGSGTRLTVV.

This CDR3 reads CASSQTSYEQFF. The CDR3 DNA follows: TGTGCCAGCAGCCAGACTAGCTATGAGCAGTTCTTC. The chain is built from TRBV7-9 and TRBJ2-1, with 7 bases matching TRBD2. V dropped 5 bases and J dropped 8; count of bases not matched to a gene: 3. The germline V gene has CDR1 SEHNR and CDR2 FQNEAQ (reference sequence). This CDR3 is 12 amino acids long.

V usage is TRBV7-9 and J usage is TRBJ1-2; TRBD1 matches at 10 bases. The ends lost 5 bases at V and 4 bases at J; junction bases unmatched: 10. Germline V gene data show CDR1 as SEHNR and CDR2 as FQNEAQ (reference sequence). The CDR3 runs to 16 residues. CDR3 protein: CASSVDPWTGGYGYTF. CDR3 coding DNA: TGTGCCAGCAGCGTAGACCCCTGGACAGGGGGCTATGGCTACACCTTC.

V is TRBV28 and J is TRBJ1-1, with unresolved D. The CDR3 extends over 14 amino acids. CDR1 and CDR2 (germline): MDHEN, SYDVKM. Trimming stripped 2 bases from V and 0 bases from J, with 7 bases between. CDR3: CASSLKSMNTEAFF. The CDR3 nucleotides read TGTGCCAGCAGTTTAAAGAGCATGAACACTGAAGCTTTCTTT.

This clone has a single count. V is TRBV20-1 and J is TRBJ1-1, with D unresolved. This CDR3 comprises 11 residues. V lost 7 bases and J lost 0, with 6 bases in between. CDR1 is DFQATT and CDR2 is SNEGSKA in the germline V gene (reference sequence). CDR3 coding DNA: TGCAGTGGGGCCCTGAACACTGAAGCTTTCTTT. This encodes CSGALNTEAFF.

The V and J genes are TRBV29-1 and TRBJ1-1; TRBD1 aligns across 9 bases. Germline V gene data show CDR1 as SQVTM and CDR2 as ANQGSEA. The ends lost 1 base at V and 4 bases at J; junction bases unmatched: 7. CDR3 length: 15 residues. The CDR3 DNA follows: TGCAGCGTTGAAGCCACGGGACAGGGATTCACTGAAGCTTTCTTT. Translating gives CSVEATGQGFTEAFF.

This chain uses TRBV15 with TRBJ2-1; 14 positions agree with TRBD2. The J segment lost 2 bases and the V segment lost 5 bases, leaving 2 bases of the junction unmatched. The CDR3 consists of 16 residues. Germline CDR1 is LNHNV and CDR2 is YYDKDF (reference sequence). The CDR3 here is CATSWTSGGPYNEQFF. In nucleotides, the CDR3 is TGTGCCACCAGCTGGACTAGCGGGGGGCCCTACAATGAGCAGTTCTTC.